The 15 T cell receptor beta chains below all came from one sample that was sequenced in a study of CD8 T cells in seronegative destructive rheumatoid arthritis. Clones were sequenced by immunoSEQ multiplex PCR, and TCRdb holds only the in-frame ones, with some missing. Of 10,000 to 15,000 clones detected, roughly 80% appear once; the ten largest clones hold around a quarter. The sequenced sample was CD8+ T cells from blood. The receptor set was obtained from a woman between 25 and 49 years old with seronegative destructive rheumatoid arthritis.

This rearrangement joins TRBV4-1 to TRBJ1-3; the D is unclear. Trimming stripped 0 bases from V and 4 bases from J, with 7 bases between. Germline V gene sequence: CDR1 MGHRA, CDR2 YSYEKL. The CDR3 extends over 14 amino acids. The DNA for the CDR3 is TGCGCCAGCAGCCAAGATAGGAGGGGAAACACCATATATTTT. Its protein product is CASSQDRRGNTIYF.

The chain couples TRBV27 to TRBJ2-1; 9 bases map to TRBD2. The CDR3 is 16 residues long. J lost 6 bases, V lost 5 bases, and 11 bases had no gene match. Germline CDR1 reads MNHEY; CDR2 reads SMNVEV (reference sequence). The CDR3 region is CASSPLAGGPLNEQFF. Here the CDR3 DNA reads TGTGCCAGCAGTCCCCTGGCGGGGGGGCCTCTCAATGAGCAGTTCTTC.

V usage is TRBV5-5 and J usage is TRBJ2-7, with 7 positions matching TRBD1. Germline V gene lookup returns CDR1 SGHKS and CDR2 YYEKEE (reference sequence). V was pared by 0 bases and J by 2 bases, with 5 bases of the junction left unmatched. This CDR3 is built from 15 residues. The CDR3 protein is CASSLGAGGAYEQYF. In DNA, the CDR3 is TGTGCCAGCAGCTTGGGGGCAGGGGGAGCCTACGAGCAGTACTTC.

V and J are TRBV5-1 and TRBJ1-1; no definite D call. The CDR3 has 12 residues. Germline V gene sequence: CDR1 SGHRS, CDR2 YFSETQ. The ends were cut back, 4 bases at V and 7 bases at J, with 11 bases in the middle. The DNA of the CDR3 is TGCGCCAGCAGCCCGGTCGGACTTGAAGCTTTCTTT. Its protein product is CASSPVGLEAFF.

V and J are TRBV15 and TRBJ2-3; perhaps TRBD2 as D (6 bases). In germline, CDR1 is LNHNV, CDR2 YYDKDF (reference sequence). The CDR3 runs to 17 residues. Trimming removed 0 bases at V and 1 base at J, with 14 bases between. The CDR3 DNA reads TGTGCCACCAGCAGAGATCGACTCGCGGGGCGCACAGATACGCAGTATTTT. It encodes CATSRDRLAGRTDTQYF.

This sequence joins TRBV4-2 and TRBJ2-7; a weak D match, TRBD1 (5 bases). This CDR3 spans 13 amino acids. V was shortened by 2 bases and J by 6 bases, with 11 bases between the two germline ends. CDR1 LGHNA and CDR2 YNFKEQ come from the germline V gene. CDR3 bases: TGTGCCAGCAGCCAAACAGGAGTGGCCGAGCAGTACGTC. This encodes CASSQTGVAEQYV.

The chain has TRBV6-5 and TRBJ1-1; D remains unclear. The CDR3 length is 14 residues. Trimming took 2 bases from V and 5 from J, leaving 12 bases between them. Germline V CDR1 and CDR2: MNHEY, SVGAGI. Here the CDR3 reads CASSYPGRYTEAFF. The CDR3 DNA sequence: TGTGCCAGCAGTTACCCAGGAAGGTATACTGAAGCTTTCTTT.

This clone was seen only a few times. The V call is TRBV28, the J call TRBJ1-5; a weak D match, TRBD1 (6 bases). Germline CDR1 and CDR2: MDHEN and SYDVKM. V was trimmed by 4 bases and J by 6 bases, leaving 13 bases between them. CDR3 length equals 14 residues. The CDR3 protein is CASSSLTGSQPQHF. The CDR3 DNA reads TGTGCCAGCAGTTCCCTGACAGGTAGTCAGCCCCAGCATTTT.

The chain has TRBV5-6 and TRBJ1-1; D ambiguous. The CDR3 is 12 residues long. Per germline, CDR1 SGHDT and CDR2 YYEEEE. V lost 2 bases and J lost 4, with 6 bases in between. The CDR3 sequence is CASSFGGTEAFF. Written as DNA, the CDR3 is TGTGCCAGCAGCTTTGGCGGCACTGAAGCTTTCTTT.

The genes are TRBV6-1 and TRBJ1-1, with a tentative D call TRBD1 (6 bases). With 6 bases removed from V and 8 bases from J, the gap between germline ends came to 13 bases. Germline V CDR1 and CDR2: MNHNS, SASEGT. The CDR3 loop spans 12 amino acids. CDR3 nucleotides: TGTGCCAGCAGGGCCGGGACACTGGAAGCTTTCTTT. It encodes CASRAGTLEAFF.

Only a few counts were recorded for this clone. The J gene is TRBJ2-7, the V gene TRBV30, with D unclear. Trimming took off 0 bases at V and 3 bases at J, with 6 bases between the two ends. The CDR3 is 12 amino acids. Germline values: CDR1 GTSNPN, CDR2 SVGIG (reference sequence). CDR3 sequence reads: CAWSVGDYEQYF. The CDR3 coding sequence is TGTGCCTGGAGTGTCGGAGACTACGAGCAGTACTTC.

V and J are TRBV18 and TRBJ2-2, with TRBD1 matching 11 bases. The CDR3 totals 15 residues. After removal of 3 bases from V and 6 bases from J, the junction contained 3 bases not matched to a gene. CDR1 and CDR2 (germline): KGHSH, LQKENI. The CDR3: CASSPDRGLPGELFF. The CDR3, as DNA: TGTGCCAGCTCACCGGACAGGGGGCTCCCCGGGGAGCTGTTTTTT.

The V call is TRBV11-2, the J call TRBJ2-5; possibly TRBD2 for D (5 bases). Between the trimmed V and J ends, which lost 5 bases and 2 bases, there was a span of 12 bases. The CDR3 contains 14 residues. Germline-derived CDR1 and CDR2 are SGHAT and FQNNGV. CDR3 in amino acids: CASSTAGGQETQYF. The CDR3 DNA sequence: TGTGCCAGCAGCACCGCGGGTGGTCAAGAGACCCAGTACTTC.

This clone was recorded once. The CDR3 reads CASSFQGADYGYTF. The CDR3 coding sequence is TGTGCCAGTAGTTTTCAGGGGGCGGACTATGGCTACACCTTC. The chain uses TRBV19 and TRBJ1-2, with 8 bases identical to TRBD1. Germline V lookup: CDR1 LNHDA, CDR2 SQIVND (reference sequence). The CDR3 consists of 14 residues. The J segment lost 3 bases and the V segment lost 5 bases, leaving 5 bases of the junction unmatched.

This clone was recorded a few times. This chain uses TRBV20-1 with TRBJ1-1; D ambiguous. In germline, CDR1 is DFQATT, CDR2 SNEGSKA (reference sequence). This CDR3 has 11 amino acids. The V end was cut by 7 bases, the J end by 4 bases, with 10 bases between. The CDR3 is CSVPRATEAFF. Here the CDR3 DNA reads TGCAGTGTCCCGCGGGCCACTGAAGCTTTCTTT.